Reported below is one T cell receptor (beta chain). Its cognate antigen is unknown. The entry originates in a study of a mutant IDH1 vaccine in newly diagnosed glioma. Study summary: Commencement of vaccination occurred 4-6 weeks following radiotherapy alone, or concurrently with temozolomide cycles. Radiotherapy, temozolomide, or both had been given previously, and both were given to most. Study observations and caveats: Changes in top peripheral clonotypes did not appear linked to pseudoprogression. Of all patients, 85% to 95% showed vaccine-induced immune responses.

Sequencing was performed with immunoSEQ multiplex PCR; in TCRdb, only in-frame clones are kept and a portion is missing. The table records 60,000 or so clones, 80% to 90% of them present only once. Trimming removed 0 bases at V and 3 bases at J, with 16 bases between. The CDR3 is 16 residues long. CDR1 is SGDLS and CDR2 is YYNGEE in the germline V gene. Time point specified: week 5, during vaccination. One vaccine dose held 300 ug of mutant IDH1 20-mer peptide and came with topical imiquimod. The source material was PBMCs, sampled from a glioma patient whose treatment included an IDH1 peptide vaccine. V and J are TRBV9 and TRBJ2-7, with D possibly TRBD2 on 6 matching bases. This clonotype originated in a woman between 40 and 50 years old with glioma. The CDR3 region has the DNA TGTGCCAGCAGCGTAGTAGCCCCTAGCGAGGGCTACGAGCAGTACTTC. This gives the protein CASSVVAPSEGYEQYF.